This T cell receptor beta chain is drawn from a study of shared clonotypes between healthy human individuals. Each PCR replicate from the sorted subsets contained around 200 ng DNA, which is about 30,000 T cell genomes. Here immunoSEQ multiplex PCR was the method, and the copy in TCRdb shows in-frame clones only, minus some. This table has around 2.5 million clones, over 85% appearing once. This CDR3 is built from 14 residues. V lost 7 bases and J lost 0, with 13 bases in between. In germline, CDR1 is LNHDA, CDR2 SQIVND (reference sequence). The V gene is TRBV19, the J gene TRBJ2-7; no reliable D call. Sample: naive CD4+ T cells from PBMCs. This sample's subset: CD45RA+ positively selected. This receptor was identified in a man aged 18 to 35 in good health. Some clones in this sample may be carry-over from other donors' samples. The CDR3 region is CASKEIYSSYEQYF. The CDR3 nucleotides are TGTGCCAGTAAGGAAATATACAGCTCCTACGAGCAGTACTTC.